This T cell receptor (beta chain) was retrieved from a study of blood T cell repertoires in COVID-19. As for the study in general: Spain, Italy and the United States supplied samples that represented acute and convalescent COVID-19.

Using immunoSEQ multiplex PCR, the repertoire was profiled, and TCRdb retains in-frame clones only, with some absent. The sample has roughly 250,000 clones, roughly 84% seen once. After removal of 7 bases from V and 8 bases from J, the junction contained 2 bases not matched to a gene. In germline, CDR1 is SNHLY, CDR2 FYNNEI. The CDR3 loop spans 12 amino acids. This sequence was found in a man aged 40-49 years with acute or convalescent COVID-19. V is TRBV2 and J is TRBJ1-4, with 9 bases lining up with TRBD1. Sequenced input: peripheral blood. CDR3 residues: CASKDRGEKLFF. The CDR3 DNA reads TGTGCCAGCAAAGACAGGGGGGAAAAACTGTTTTTT.